This TCR beta chain was recorded in a study of cytomegalovirus exposure and HLA in healthy donors. V lost 4 bases and J lost 0, with 10 bases in between. The CDR3 length is 14 residues. Germline CDR1 is MNHEY and CDR2 is SMNVEV (reference sequence). PCR used 60 Vbeta primers and 13 Jbeta primers. Method: immunoSEQ multiplex PCR; TCRdb's copy keeps in-frame clones and lacks some. The sample holds tens of thousands of clones; roughly 80% are singletons and the top ten take just over 1.4%. This chain links TRBV27 with TRBJ2-7; D is uncertain. This clonotype was obtained from a male donor in good health and CMV-seronegative. The sample taken for sequencing was PBMCs. The CDR3 sequence is CASSSRISSYEQYF. The CDR3 region has the DNA TGTGCCAGCAGTTCCAGGATAAGCTCCTACGAGCAGTACTTC.